These T cell receptor beta chains were read from a single sample in a study of cytomegalovirus exposure and HLA in healthy donors. The protocol was immunoSEQ multiplex PCR, while the TCRdb copy is restricted to in-frame clones and leaves out a portion. The sample shows some 98,000 clones, around 80% of them seen only once. What was sequenced was PBMCs. The origin of the receptors is a man aged 35 to 55 in good health and CMV-seronegative. The CDR3 runs from the conserved cysteine through the conserved F or W. Each record gives: J gene, D gene, clone size, V gene, CDR3 DNA, CDR3 protein. D genes are given only for firm matches. The size of a clone is reported for some rows only, either as once, few or many, or as a class for expanded clones.

>TRBJ1-5|TRBD1|.|TRBV19
TGTGCCAGTAGTCCCCGGACAGGGGCAGGCAATCAGCCCCAGCATTTT
CASSPRTGAGNQPQHF
>TRBJ2-1|TRBD1|.|TRBV7-6
TGTGCCAGCAGTTCTGAACAGGGGCGTTACAATGAGCAGTTCTTC
CASSSEQGRYNEQFF
>TRBJ1-2|TRBD1|.|TRBV6-1
TGTGCCAGCAGGGGGCGTGACAGGGCCAGGGATGGCTACACCTTC
CASRGRDRARDGYTF
>TRBJ2-3|TRBD1|once|TRBV5-1
TGCGCCAGCAGCTTAGACGGGACAGCCGCAGATACGCAGTATTTT
CASSLDGTAADTQYF
>TRBJ1-1|.|.|TRBV19
TGTGCCAGTCCTCGAAGGCAGGGAGCTTTCTTT
CASPRRQGAFF
>TRBJ1-1|.|.|TRBV7-8
TGTGCCAGCAGCTTATCAGGGGCCAACATTGAAGCTTTCTTT
CASSLSGANIEAFF
>TRBJ1-6|TRBD1|few|TRBV7-8
TGTGCCAGCAGCATGACAGGGGAGGATTCACCCCTCCACTTT
CASSMTGEDSPLHF
>TRBJ1-1|.|.|TRBV7-2
TGTGCCAGCAGGATGACATTGAACACTGAAGCTTTCTTT
CASRMTLNTEAFF
>TRBJ1-1|.|.|TRBV29-1
TGCGCCGGACAGATCAACACTGAAGCTTTCTTT
CAGQINTEAFF
>TRBJ1-1|.|.|TRBV7-9
TGTGCCAGCAGCTTCCCGACAGTGAACACTGAAGCTTTCTTT
CASSFPTVNTEAFF
>TRBJ1-1|.|few|TRBV6-5
TGTGCCAGCGCAATGTGGGGGTCGGGGGACACTGAAGCTTTCTTT
CASAMWGSGDTEAFF
>TRBJ1-4|TRBD1|.|TRBV28
TGTGCCAGCAACGAAAGACAGGGGGGAAACGAAAAACTGTTTTTT
CASNERQGGNEKLFF
>TRBJ1-5|.|few|TRBV2
TGTGCCAGCAGTCAGCAGACAGTCAATCAGCCCCAGCATTTT
CASSQQTVNQPQHF
>TRBJ2-5|TRBD1|.|TRBV7-9
TGTTCCAGCAGCCACGACAGGGGAGAAGAGACCCAGTACTTC
CSSSHDRGEETQYF
>TRBJ2-7|.|.|TRBV6-6
TGTGCCAGCAGTTACCGGGGTCCCTGGGAGCAGTACTTC
CASSYRGPWEQYF
>TRBJ1-2|.|.|TRBV2
TGTGCCAGCACCAGTCGGGGGGCGAGCTATGGCTACACCTTC
CASTSRGASYGYTF
>TRBJ1-6|TRBD1|.|TRBV6-5
TGTGCCAGCAGTTACGGGGACAGGGTAAATTCACCCCTCCACTTT
CASSYGDRVNSPLHF
>TRBJ2-7|TRBD2|.|TRBV6-5
TGTGCCAGCAGTTACGGACTAGCGGAGGAGCAGTACTTC
CASSYGLAEEQYF
>TRBJ2-1|.|.|TRBV7-9
TGTGCCAGCAGCTCGAGACATTCCTACAATGAGCAGTTCTTC
CASSSRHSYNEQFF
>TRBJ2-2|TRBD1|.|TRBV6-1
TGTGCCAGCAGCCGGACAGGTATCGGGGAGCTGTTTTTT
CASSRTGIGELFF
>TRBJ2-3|TRBD2|.|TRBV7-8
TGTGCCAGCAGCCTGGCGGGACTAGTCACAGATACGCAGTATTTT
CASSLAGLVTDTQYF
>TRBJ2-7|.|.|TRBV15
TGTGCCACCAGCAGAGGGGGGGACGAGCAGTACTTC
CATSRGGDEQYF
>TRBJ2-1|TRBD1|.|TRBV19
TGTGCCAGTAGTGCAAGACGTGGGACAGGGGGGGTCAATGAGCAGTTCTTC
CASSARRGTGGVNEQFF
>TRBJ1-3|TRBD1|.|TRBV5-1
TGCGCCAGCAGCCGCGGACAGGGGGCCAACACCATATATTTT
CASSRGQGANTIYF
>TRBJ2-1|.|.|TRBV9
TGTGCCAGCTCAGGATTAGGTAATGAGCAGTTCTTC
CASSGLGNEQFF
>TRBJ1-2|.|.|TRBV7-2
TGTGCCAGCAGCTTAGCGCGAGGAGACTATGGCTACACCTTC
CASSLARGDYGYTF
>TRBJ2-7|.|.|TRBV6-5
TGTGCCAGCAGTGAGACTTCGGGGACCTACGAGCAGTACTTC
CASSETSGTYEQYF
>TRBJ1-5|.|.|TRBV28
TGTGCCAGCAGTTTTGGCCCCTTGGGGCCGGGTGTCCAGCCCCAGCATTTT
CASSFGPLGPGVQPQHF
>TRBJ2-7|.|few|TRBV5-1
TGCGCCAGCAGCTTGGCTGGGCCGGTCTCCTACGAGCAGTACTTC
CASSLAGPVSYEQYF
>TRBJ2-7|TRBD2|.|TRBV12-5
TGTGCTAGTGGAGGAGATGTGGTAGCGGGCCTCGAGCAGTACTTC
CASGGDVVAGLEQYF
>TRBJ1-5|.|.|TRBV18
TGTGCCAGCTCATCTCTAGACAGAAACAATCAGCCCCAGCATTTT
CASSSLDRNNQPQHF
>TRBJ2-7|TRBD2|.|TRBV6-1
TGTGCCAGCAGTGAAGTCCCTACTAGCGGGGGTGGTTACGAGCAGTACTTC
CASSEVPTSGGGYEQYF
>TRBJ2-2|.|.|TRBV7-2
TGTGCCAGCAGCTCCTACACCGGGGAGCTGTTTTTT
CASSSYTGELFF
>TRBJ2-7|.|.|TRBV7-6
TGTGCCAGCAGCCCCACAGGAGGGACCTACGAGCAGTACTTC
CASSPTGGTYEQYF
>TRBJ1-1|TRBD1|once|TRBV7-9
TGTGCCAGCAGCCGAAACAGGGGGCGAGACACTGAAGCTTTCTTT
CASSRNRGRDTEAFF
>TRBJ2-2|.|few|TRBV19
TGTGCCAGTTTTAGATCCGGGGAGCTGTTTTTT
CASFRSGELFF
>TRBJ1-2|.|.|TRBV19
TGTGCCAGTAGTATAGACAGATCAGATGGCTACACCTTC
CASSIDRSDGYTF
>TRBJ1-1|.|.|TRBV6-5
TGTGCCAGCAGTTATCAGGGTATGGACACTGAAGCTTTCTTT
CASSYQGMDTEAFF
>TRBJ1-6|.|.|TRBV5-4
TGTGCCAGCAGCTTGGGGGGGCGCGGGTCCTATAATTCACCCCTCCACTTT
CASSLGGRGSYNSPLHF
>TRBJ2-2|.|.|TRBV30
TGTGCCTGGAGTCTAGTCAGTTCCGGGGAGCTGTTTTTT
CAWSLVSSGELFF
>TRBJ2-7|TRBD1|.|TRBV5-4
TGTGCCAGCAGCAAAACGGACAGGAATATATACGAGCAGTACTTC
CASSKTDRNIYEQYF
>TRBJ1-1|TRBD1|.|TRBV19
TGTGCCACCGGGGGGGACAGGGGCATTGAAGCTTTCTTT
CATGGDRGIEAFF
>TRBJ1-2|TRBD1|once|TRBV6-1
TGTGCCAGCAGTAAAACGACAGGGTACGGCTACACCTTC
CASSKTTGYGYTF
>TRBJ2-5|.|.|TRBV5-6
TGTGCCAGCAGCGGGCGGGGCGCAGAGACCCAGTACTTC
CASSGRGAETQYF
>TRBJ2-1|TRBD2|.|TRBV6-1
TGTGCCAGCAGTGGGAGCGGGGGGCCGTTTGGGGAGCAGTTCTTC
CASSGSGGPFGEQFF
>TRBJ1-1|.|.|TRBV5-1
TGCGCCAGTCGCGGGGGGAACACTGAAGCTTTCTTT
CASRGGNTEAFF
>TRBJ1-2|TRBD1|.|TRBV28
TGTGCCAGCAGTACACCCCGGGACAGGGGCTATGGCTACACCTTC
CASSTPRDRGYGYTF
>TRBJ2-7|TRBD2|.|TRBV11-2
TGTGCCAGCAGCTCGAGACTAGCGGGGGTCGAGCAGTACTTC
CASSSRLAGVEQYF
>TRBJ1-1|.|.|TRBV27
TGTGCCAGCAACCGAGCAGGGTCGGGCACTGAAGCTTTCTTT
CASNRAGSGTEAFF
>TRBJ2-7|.|.|TRBV2
TGTGCCAGCAGGGCGGGGATCTACGAGCAGTACTTC
CASRAGIYEQYF
>TRBJ1-1|.|.|TRBV10-1
TGCGCCAGCAGACCGGGGTTCGGCACTGAAGCTTTCTTT
CASRPGFGTEAFF
>TRBJ1-1|.|.|TRBV19
TGTGCCAGTAGTATGAGAGGCATCGGTGAAGCTTTCTTT
CASSMRGIGEAFF
>TRBJ1-1|.|few|TRBV6-5
TGTGCCACTAGTTCTACCGGGGGGCGGAACACTGAAGCTTTCTTT
CATSSTGGRNTEAFF
>TRBJ2-7|.|few|TRBV6-5
TGTGCCAGCAGGAGGGACAACTACGAGCAGTACTTC
CASRRDNYEQYF